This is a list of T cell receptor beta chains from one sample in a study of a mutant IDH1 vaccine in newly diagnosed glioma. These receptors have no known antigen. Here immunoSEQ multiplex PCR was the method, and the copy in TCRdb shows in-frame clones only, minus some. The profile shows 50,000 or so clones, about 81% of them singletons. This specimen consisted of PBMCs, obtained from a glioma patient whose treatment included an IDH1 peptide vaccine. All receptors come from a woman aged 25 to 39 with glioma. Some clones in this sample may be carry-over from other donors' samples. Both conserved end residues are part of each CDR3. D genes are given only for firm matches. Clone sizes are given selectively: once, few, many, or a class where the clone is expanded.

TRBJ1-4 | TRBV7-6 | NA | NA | CASSLGSGSLGTNEKLFF | TGTGCCAGCAGCTTAGGTTCCGGGAGCTTGGGGACTAATGAAAAACTGTTTTTT
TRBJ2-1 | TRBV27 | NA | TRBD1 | CASSGGDRDPNEQFF | TGTGCCAGCAGTGGAGGGGACAGGGACCCCAATGAGCAGTTCTTC
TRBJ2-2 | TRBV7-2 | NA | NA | CASNQNWEGMITGELFF | TGTGCCAGCAACCAAAACTGGGAAGGGATGATCACCGGGGAGCTGTTTTTT
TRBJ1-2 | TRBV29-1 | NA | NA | CSVVGTRDGYTF | TGCAGCGTTGTGGGGACCCGAGATGGCTACACCTTC
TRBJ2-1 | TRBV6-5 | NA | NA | CASSYEQGIVLNEQFF | TGTGCCAGCAGTTACGAGCAGGGTATTGTTCTAAATGAGCAGTTCTTC
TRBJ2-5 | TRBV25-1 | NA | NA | CASKRGQETQYF | TGTGCCAGCAAAAGAGGACAAGAGACCCAGTACTTC
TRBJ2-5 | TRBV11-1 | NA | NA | CASSLSETQYF | TGTGCCAGCAGCTTAAGCGAGACCCAGTACTTC
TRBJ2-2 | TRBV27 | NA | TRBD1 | CASSTRQGHRTGELFF | TGTGCCAGCAGTACACGACAGGGCCATCGCACCGGGGAGCTGTTTTTT
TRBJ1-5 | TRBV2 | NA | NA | CASSQGFNQPQHF | TGTGCCAGCAGCCAGGGGTTCAATCAGCCCCAGCATTTT
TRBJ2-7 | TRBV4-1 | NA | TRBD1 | CASSQNRGSYEQYF | TGCGCCAGCAGCCAGAACAGGGGTTCCTACGAGCAGTACTTC
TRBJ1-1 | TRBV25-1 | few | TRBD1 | CASSRDRDTEAFF | TGTGCCAGCAGTCGGGACAGGGACACTGAAGCTTTCTTT
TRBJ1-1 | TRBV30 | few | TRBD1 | CAWNTGGGIAFF | TGTGCCTGGAATACAGGGGGAGGGATAGCTTTCTTT
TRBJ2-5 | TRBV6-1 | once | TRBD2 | CASSDLAGGVETQYF | TGTGCCAGCAGTGACTTAGCGGGAGGAGTGGAGACCCAGTACTTC
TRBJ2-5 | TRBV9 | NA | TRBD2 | CASSVSGSGQETQYF | TGTGCCAGCAGCGTCAGCGGGAGTGGACAAGAGACCCAGTACTTC
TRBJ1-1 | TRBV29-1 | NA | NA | CSVAGRRWDTEAFF | TGCAGCGTTGCAGGACGCCGTTGGGACACTGAAGCTTTCTTT
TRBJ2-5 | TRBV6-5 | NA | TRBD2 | CASSYRTSGMETQYF | TGTGCCAGCAGTTACCGGACTAGCGGGATGGAGACCCAGTACTTC
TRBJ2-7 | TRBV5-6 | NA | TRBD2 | CASSSGLAGSVYEQYF | TGTGCCAGCAGCTCGGGACTAGCGGGATCAGTCTACGAGCAGTACTTC
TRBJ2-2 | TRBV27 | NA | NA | CASGTPNTGELFF | TGTGCCAGCGGGACACCGAACACCGGGGAGCTGTTTTTT
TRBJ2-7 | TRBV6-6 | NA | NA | CASRRGALQDSYEQYF | TGTGCCAGCCGTAGGGGCGCCCTGCAGGATTCCTACGAGCAGTACTTC
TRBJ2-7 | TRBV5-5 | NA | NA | CASSLSSAYEQYF | TGTGCCAGCAGCTTGTCTAGCGCCTACGAGCAGTACTTC
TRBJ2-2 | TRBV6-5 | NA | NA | CASSYESGTTGELFF | TGTGCCAGCAGTTACGAGTCGGGTACTACCGGGGAGCTGTTTTTT